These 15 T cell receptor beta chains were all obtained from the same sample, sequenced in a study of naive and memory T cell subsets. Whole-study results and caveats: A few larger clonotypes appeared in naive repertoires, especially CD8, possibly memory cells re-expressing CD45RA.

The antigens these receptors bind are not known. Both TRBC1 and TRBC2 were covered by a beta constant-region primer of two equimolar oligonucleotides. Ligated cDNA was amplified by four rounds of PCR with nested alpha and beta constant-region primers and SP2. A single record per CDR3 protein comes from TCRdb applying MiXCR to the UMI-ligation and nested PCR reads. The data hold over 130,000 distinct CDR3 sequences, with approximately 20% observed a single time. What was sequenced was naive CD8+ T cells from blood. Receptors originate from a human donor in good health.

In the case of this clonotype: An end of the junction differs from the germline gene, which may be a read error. CDR3 region: CSARWGTGGSTSTDTPYF. DNA of the CDR3: TGCAGTGCTAGATGGGGGACAGGGGGTTCCACTAGCACAGATACGCCGTATTTT. The chain couples TRBV20-1 to TRBJ2-3; 11 bases agree with TRBD1. CDR1 and CDR2 (germline): DFQATT, SNEGSKA (reference sequence). The CDR3 spans 18 residues.

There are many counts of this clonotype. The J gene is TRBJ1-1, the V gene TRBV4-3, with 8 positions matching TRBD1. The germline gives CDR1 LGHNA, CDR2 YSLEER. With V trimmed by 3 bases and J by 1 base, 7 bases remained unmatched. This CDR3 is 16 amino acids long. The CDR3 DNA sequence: TGCGCCAGCAGCCACCCCCGGACAGGGACGAACACTGAAGCTTTCTTT. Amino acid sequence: CASSHPRTGTNTEAFF.

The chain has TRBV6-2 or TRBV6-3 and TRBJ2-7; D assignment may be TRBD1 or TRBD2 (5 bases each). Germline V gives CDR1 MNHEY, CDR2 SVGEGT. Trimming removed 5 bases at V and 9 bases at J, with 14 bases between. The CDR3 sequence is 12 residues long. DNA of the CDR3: TGTGCCAGCAGTCACGACCGGGGCTGGCAGTACTTC. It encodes CASSHDRGWQYF.

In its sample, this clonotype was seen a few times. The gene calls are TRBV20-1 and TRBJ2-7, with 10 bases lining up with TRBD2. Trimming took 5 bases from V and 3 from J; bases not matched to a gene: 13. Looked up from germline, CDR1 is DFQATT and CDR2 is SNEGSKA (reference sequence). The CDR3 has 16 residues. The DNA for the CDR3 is TGCAGTGCTTCCGATCTAGCGGGAGATCGGAACTACGAGCAGTACTTC. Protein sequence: CSASDLAGDRNYEQYF.

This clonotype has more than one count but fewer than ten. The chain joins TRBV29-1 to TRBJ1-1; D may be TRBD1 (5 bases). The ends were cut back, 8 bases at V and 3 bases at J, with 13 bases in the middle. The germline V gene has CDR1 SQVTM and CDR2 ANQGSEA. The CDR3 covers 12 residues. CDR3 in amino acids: CSYEVGDTEAFF. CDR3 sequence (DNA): TGCAGCTATGAGGTAGGGGACACTGAAGCTTTCTTT.

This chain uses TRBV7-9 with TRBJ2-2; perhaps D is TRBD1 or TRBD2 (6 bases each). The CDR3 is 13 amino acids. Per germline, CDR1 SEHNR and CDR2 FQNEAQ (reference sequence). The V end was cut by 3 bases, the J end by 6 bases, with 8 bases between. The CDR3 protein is CASSFGGPGELFF. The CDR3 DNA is TGTGCCAGCAGCTTCGGGGGCCCCGGGGAGCTGTTTTTT.

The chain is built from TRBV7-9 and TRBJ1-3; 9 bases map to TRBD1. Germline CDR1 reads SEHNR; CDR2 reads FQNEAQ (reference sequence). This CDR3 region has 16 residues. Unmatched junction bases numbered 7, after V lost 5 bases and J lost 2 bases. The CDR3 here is CASSTGQGLPGNTIYF. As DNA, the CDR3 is TGTGCCAGCAGCACCGGACAGGGGCTCCCTGGAAACACCATATATTTT.

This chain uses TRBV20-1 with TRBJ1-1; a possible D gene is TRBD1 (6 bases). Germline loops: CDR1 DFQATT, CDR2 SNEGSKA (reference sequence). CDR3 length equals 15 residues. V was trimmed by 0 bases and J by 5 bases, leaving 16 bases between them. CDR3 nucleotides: TGCAGTGCTAGAGATCGGAGAGGGGGGAGGACTGAAGCTTTCTTT. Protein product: CSARDRRGGRTEAFF.

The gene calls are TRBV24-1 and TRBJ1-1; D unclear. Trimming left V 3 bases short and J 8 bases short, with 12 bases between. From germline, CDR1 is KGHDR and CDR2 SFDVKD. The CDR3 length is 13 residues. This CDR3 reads CATSDGSGVEAFF. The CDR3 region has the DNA TGTGCCACCAGTGATGGATCAGGCGTAGAAGCTTTCTTT.

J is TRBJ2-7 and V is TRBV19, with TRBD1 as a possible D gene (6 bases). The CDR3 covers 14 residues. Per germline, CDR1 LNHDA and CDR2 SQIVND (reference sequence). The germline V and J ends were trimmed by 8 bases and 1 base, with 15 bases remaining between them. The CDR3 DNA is TGTGCCAGTCGCCCGGGACACGGATCCTACGAGCAGTACTTC. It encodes CASRPGHGSYEQYF.

This CDR3 reads CASSSPRLAEAGLSYNEQFF. CDR3 bases: TGTGCCAGCAGCTCACCTAGGTTGGCCGAAGCGGGCCTCTCCTACAATGAGCAGTTCTTC. V usage is TRBV7-8 and J usage is TRBJ2-1, with a possible D match to TRBD2 (6 bases). Trimming pared 4 bases from V and 0 bases from J, leaving 25 bases between. This CDR3 contains 20 residues. Germline loops: CDR1 SGHVS, CDR2 FQNEAQ. The entire variable domain, with the rest obtained from reference TRBV7-8 and TRBJ2-1, is as follows: GAGVSQSPRYKVAKRGQDVALRCDPISGHVSLFWYQQALGQGPEFLTYFQNEAQLDKSGLPSDRFFAERPEGSVSTLKIQRTQQEDSAVYLCASSSPRLAEAGLSYNEQFFGPGTRLTVL.

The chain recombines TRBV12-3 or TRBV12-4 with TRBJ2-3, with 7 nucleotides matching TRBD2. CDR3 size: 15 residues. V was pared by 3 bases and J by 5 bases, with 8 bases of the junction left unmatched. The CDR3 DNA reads TGTGCCAGCAGTTTTGGGAGCGGGGACCAAGATACGCAGTATTTT. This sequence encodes CASSFGSGDQDTQYF.

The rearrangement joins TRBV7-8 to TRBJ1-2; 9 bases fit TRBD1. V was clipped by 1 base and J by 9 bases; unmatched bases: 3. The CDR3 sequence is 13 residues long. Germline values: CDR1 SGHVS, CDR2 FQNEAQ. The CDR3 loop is CASSLGTGESYTF. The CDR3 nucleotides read TGTGCCAGCAGCTTAGGGACAGGGGAGAGCTACACCTTC.

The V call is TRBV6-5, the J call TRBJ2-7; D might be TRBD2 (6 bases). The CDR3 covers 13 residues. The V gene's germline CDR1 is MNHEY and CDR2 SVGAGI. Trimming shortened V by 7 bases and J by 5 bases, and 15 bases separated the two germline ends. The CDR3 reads CASTRLGRDEQYF. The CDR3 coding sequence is TGTGCCAGCACCAGACTAGGACGGGACGAGCAGTACTTC.

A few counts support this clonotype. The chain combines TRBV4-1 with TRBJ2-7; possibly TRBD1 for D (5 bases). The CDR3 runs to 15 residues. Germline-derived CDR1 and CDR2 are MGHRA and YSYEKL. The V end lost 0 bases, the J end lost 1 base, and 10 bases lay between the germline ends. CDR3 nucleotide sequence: TGCGCCAGCAGCCAAGACCCAGGGTCTTCCTACGAGCAGTACTTC. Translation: CASSQDPGSSYEQYF.